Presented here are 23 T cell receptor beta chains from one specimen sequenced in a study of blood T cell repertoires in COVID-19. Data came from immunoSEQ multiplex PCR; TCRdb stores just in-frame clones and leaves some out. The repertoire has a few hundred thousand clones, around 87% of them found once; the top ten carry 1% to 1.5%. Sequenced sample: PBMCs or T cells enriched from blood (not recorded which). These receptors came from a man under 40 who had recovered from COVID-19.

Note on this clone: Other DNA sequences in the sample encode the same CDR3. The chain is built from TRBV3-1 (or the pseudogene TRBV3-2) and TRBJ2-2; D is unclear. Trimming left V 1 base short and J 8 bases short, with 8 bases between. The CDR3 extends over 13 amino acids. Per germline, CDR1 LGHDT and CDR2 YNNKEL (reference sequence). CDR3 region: CASSQATAGELFF. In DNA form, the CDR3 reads TGTGCCAGCAGCCAAGCAACCGCGGGGGAGCTGTTTTTT.

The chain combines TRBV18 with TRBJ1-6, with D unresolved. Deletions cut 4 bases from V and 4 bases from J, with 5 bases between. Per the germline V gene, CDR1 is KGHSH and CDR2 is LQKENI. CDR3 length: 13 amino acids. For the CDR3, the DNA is TGTGCCAGCTCACTCCAGTATAATTCACCCCTCCACTTT. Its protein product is CASSLQYNSPLHF.

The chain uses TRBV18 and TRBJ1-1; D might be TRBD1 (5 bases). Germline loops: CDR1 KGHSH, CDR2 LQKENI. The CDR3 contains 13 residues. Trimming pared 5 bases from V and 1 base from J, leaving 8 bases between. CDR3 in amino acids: CASSLGQNTEAFF. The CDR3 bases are TGTGCCAGCTCATTAGGACAGAACACTGAAGCTTTCTTT.

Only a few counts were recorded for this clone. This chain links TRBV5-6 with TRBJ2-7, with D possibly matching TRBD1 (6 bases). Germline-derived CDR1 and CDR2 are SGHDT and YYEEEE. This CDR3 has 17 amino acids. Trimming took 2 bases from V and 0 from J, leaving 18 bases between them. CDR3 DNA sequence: TGTGCCAGCAGCTTTCGGGGCCTCCAACAGGGCTCCTACGAGCAGTACTTC. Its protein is CASSFRGLQQGSYEQYF.

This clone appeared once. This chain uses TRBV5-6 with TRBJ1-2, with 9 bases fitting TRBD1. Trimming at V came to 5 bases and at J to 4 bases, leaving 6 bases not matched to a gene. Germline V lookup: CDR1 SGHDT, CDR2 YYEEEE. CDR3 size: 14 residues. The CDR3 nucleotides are TGTGCCAGCAGACCTACAGGGGGCTCCTATGGCTACACCTTC. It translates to CASRPTGGSYGYTF.

The DNA of the CDR3 is TGTGCCAGCAGCTTAGACCGGAACACCGGGGAGCTGTTTTTT. Amino acid sequence: CASSLDRNTGELFF. The chain joins TRBV11-2 to TRBJ2-2; no clear D gene. Trimming left V 0 bases short and J 1 base short, with 3 bases between. This CDR3 has 14 amino acids. In germline, CDR1 is SGHAT, CDR2 FQNNGV.

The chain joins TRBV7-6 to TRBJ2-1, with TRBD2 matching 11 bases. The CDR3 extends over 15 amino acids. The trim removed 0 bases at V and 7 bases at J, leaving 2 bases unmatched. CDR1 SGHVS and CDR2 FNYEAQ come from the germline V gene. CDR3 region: CASSLALAGGNEQFF. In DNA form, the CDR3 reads TGTGCCAGCAGCTTAGCCCTAGCGGGGGGAAATGAGCAGTTCTTC.

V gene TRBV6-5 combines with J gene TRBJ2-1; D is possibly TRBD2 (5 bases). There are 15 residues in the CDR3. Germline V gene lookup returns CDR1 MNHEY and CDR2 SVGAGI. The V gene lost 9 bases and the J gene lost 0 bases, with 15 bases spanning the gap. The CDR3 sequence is CASRGPGSSYNEQFF. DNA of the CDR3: TGTGCCAGTCGAGGCCCGGGGAGCTCCTACAATGAGCAGTTCTTC.

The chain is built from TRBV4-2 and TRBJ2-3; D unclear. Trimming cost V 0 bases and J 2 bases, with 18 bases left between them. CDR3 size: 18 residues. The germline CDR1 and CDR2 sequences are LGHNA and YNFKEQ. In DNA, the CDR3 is TGTGCCAGCAGCCAAGACCCCCCTAAACCTTACTTCACAGATACGCAGTATTTT. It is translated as CASSQDPPKPYFTDTQYF.

The CDR3 coding sequence is TGTGCCAGTAGTATAGGCGGTTTCCCCACCGGGGAGCTGTTTTTT. Protein sequence: CASSIGGFPTGELFF. This chain uses TRBV19 with TRBJ2-2; D not certain. The CDR3 has 15 residues. Germline CDR1 and CDR2: LNHDA and SQIVND (reference sequence). The V end was cut by 1 base, the J end by 4 bases, with 10 bases between. The full variable domain, completed using reference TRBV19 and TRBJ2-2, is DGGITQSPKYLFRKEGQNVTLSCEQNLNHDAMYWYRQDPGQGLRLIYYSQIVNDFQKGDIAEGYSVSREKKESFPLTVTSAQKNPTAFYLCASSIGGFPTGELFFGEGSRLTVL.

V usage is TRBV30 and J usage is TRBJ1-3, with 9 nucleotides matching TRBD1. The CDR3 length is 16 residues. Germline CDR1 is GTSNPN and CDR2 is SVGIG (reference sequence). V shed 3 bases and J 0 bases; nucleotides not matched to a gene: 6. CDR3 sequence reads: CAWRRDRVFSGNTIYF. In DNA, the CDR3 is TGTGCCTGGAGGAGGGACAGGGTTTTCTCTGGAAACACCATATATTTT.

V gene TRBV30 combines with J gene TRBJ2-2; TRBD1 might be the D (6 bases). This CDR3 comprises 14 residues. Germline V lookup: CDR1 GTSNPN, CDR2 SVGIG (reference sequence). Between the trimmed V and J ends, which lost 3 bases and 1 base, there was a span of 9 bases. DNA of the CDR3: TGTGCCTGGAGGGGGGCCGGGAACACCGGGGAGCTGTTTTTT. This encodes CAWRGAGNTGELFF.

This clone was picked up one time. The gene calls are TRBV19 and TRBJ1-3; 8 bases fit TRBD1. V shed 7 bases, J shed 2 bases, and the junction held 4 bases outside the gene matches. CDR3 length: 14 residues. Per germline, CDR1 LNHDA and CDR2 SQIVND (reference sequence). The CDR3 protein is CASTLDRAGNTIYF. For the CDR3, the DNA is TGTGCCAGTACCCTGGACAGGGCTGGAAACACCATATATTTT.

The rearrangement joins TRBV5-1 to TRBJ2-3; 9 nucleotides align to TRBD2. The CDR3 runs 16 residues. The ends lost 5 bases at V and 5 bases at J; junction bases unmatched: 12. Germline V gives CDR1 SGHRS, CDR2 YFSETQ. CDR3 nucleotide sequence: TGCGCCAGCAGTTCCGTCCCGGGACTAGCCTTAGATACGCAGTATTTT. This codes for CASSSVPGLALDTQYF.

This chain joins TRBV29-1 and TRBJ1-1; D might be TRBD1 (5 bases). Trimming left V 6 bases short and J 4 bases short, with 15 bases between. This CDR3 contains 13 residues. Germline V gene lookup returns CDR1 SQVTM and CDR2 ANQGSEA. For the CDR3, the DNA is TGCAGCGTCGTTCGGGGGGTTAGCACTGAAGCTTTCTTT. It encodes CSVVRGVSTEAFF.

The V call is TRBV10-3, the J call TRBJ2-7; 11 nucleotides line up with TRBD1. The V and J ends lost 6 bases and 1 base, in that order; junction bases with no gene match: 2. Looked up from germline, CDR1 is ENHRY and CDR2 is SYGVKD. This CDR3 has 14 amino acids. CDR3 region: CAIRGTGGSYEQYF. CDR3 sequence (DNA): TGTGCCATCAGGGGGACAGGGGGATCCTACGAGCAGTACTTC.

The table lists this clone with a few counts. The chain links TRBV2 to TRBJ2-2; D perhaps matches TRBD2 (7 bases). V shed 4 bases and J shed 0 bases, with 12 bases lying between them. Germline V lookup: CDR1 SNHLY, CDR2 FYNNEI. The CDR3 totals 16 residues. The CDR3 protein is CASSVAGATNTGELFF. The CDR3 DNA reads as TGTGCCAGCAGTGTCGCGGGGGCGACGAACACCGGGGAGCTGTTTTTT.

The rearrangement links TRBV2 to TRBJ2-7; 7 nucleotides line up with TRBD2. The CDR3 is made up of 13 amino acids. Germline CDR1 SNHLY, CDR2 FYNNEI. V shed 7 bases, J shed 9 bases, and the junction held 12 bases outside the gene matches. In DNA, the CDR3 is TGTGCCAGCACGATGCAGGGAGGGCAAGGGCAGTACTTC. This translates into CASTMQGGQGQYF.

CDR3 in amino acids: CASSIRETGELFF. In DNA form, the CDR3 reads TGTGCCAGCAGCATCCGAGAGACCGGGGAGCTGTTTTTT. The chain uses TRBV7-6 and TRBJ2-2; D gene unclear. V was shortened by 5 bases and J by 5 bases, with 9 bases between the two germline ends. Germline V gene lookup returns CDR1 SGHVS and CDR2 FNYEAQ. This CDR3 comprises 13 residues.

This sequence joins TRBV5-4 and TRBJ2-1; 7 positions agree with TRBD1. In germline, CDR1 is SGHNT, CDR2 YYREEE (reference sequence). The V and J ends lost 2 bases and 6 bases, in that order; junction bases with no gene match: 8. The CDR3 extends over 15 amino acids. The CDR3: CASSFTGAVGNEQFF. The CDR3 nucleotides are TGTGCCAGCAGCTTTACAGGGGCGGTAGGCAATGAGCAGTTCTTC.

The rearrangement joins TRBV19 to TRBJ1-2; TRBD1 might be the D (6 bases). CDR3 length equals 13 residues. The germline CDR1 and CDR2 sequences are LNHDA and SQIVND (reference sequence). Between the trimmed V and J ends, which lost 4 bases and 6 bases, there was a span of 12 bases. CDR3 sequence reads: CASSTTGNDGYTF. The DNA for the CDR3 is TGTGCCAGTAGTACCACAGGGAACGATGGCTACACCTTC.

The CDR3 reads CASGSKTGMAYNEQFF. The CDR3 nucleotides are TGTGCCAGCGGGAGCAAGACAGGGATGGCTTACAATGAGCAGTTCTTC. The chain recombines TRBV7-2 with TRBJ2-1; 7 positions agree with TRBD1. V shed 8 bases, J shed 4 bases, and the junction held 14 bases outside the gene matches. Per the germline V gene, CDR1 is SGHTA and CDR2 is FQGNSA. This CDR3 has 16 amino acids.

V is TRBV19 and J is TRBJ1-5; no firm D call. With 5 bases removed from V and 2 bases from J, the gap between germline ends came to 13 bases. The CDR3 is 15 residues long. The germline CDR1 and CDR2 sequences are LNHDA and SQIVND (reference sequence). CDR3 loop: CASSVGMGGNQPQHF. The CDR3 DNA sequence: TGTGCCAGTAGTGTAGGGATGGGCGGCAATCAGCCCCAGCATTTT.